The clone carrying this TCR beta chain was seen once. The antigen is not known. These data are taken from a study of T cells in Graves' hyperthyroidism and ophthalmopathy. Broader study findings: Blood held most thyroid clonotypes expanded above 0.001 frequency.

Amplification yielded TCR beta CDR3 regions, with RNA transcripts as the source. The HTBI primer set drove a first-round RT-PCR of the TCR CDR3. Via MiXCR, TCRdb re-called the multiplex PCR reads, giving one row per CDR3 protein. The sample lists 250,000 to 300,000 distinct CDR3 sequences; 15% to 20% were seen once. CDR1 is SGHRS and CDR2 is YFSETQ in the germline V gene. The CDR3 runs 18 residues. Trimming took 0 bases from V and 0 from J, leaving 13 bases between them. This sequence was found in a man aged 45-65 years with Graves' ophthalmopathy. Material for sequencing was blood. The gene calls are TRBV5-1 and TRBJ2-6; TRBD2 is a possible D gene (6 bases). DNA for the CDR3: TGCGCCAGCAGCTTGGGGGAGACTAGGCTCTCTGGGGCCAACGTCCTGACTTTC. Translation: CASSLGETRLSGANVLTF.